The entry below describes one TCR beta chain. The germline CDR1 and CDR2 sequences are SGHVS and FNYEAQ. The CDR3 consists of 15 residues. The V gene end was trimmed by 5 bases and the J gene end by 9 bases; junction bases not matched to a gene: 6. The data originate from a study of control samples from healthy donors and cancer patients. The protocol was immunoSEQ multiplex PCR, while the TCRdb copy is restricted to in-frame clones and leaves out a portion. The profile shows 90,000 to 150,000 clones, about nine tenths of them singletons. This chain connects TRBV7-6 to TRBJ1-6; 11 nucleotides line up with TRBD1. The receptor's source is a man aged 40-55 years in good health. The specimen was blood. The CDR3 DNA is TGTGCCAGCAGCCCCGGGACAGGGGGTATTTCACCCCTCCACTTT. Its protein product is CASSPGTGGISPLHF.